This is a list of T cell receptor beta chains from one sample in a study of cytomegalovirus exposure and HLA in healthy donors. Generated by immunoSEQ multiplex PCR, the TCRdb table keeps only in-frame clones and is missing some. The table lists around 100,000 clones, approximately 80% of them singletons, with 1.2% in the top ten. The sequenced sample consisted of PBMCs. These receptors all stem from a woman younger than 35 in good health and CMV-seronegative. Each CDR3 is given without its conserved first and last residue.

TRBV2	ASSEWYQGAYNSPLH
TRBV7-2	ASSLGLQGSGANVLT
TRBV19	ASSQPGQGNEQF
TRBV6-4	ASSPDMNTEAF
TRBV19	ASSRDSYNEQF
TRBV7-9	ASSFRGGGLQETQY
TRBV28	ASSYPRGAGSGNTIY
TRBV2	ASSVEVALSNTEAF
TRBV7-8	ASSSKSRVGGGNQPQH
TRBV6-1	ASSDRVTDTQY
TRBV6-6	ASSRARTDTQY
TRBV5-1	ASSFTGGSPLH
TRBV4-1	ASSQGGLAGGQGGETQY
TRBV7-6	ASSQSPRTGDEQY